This is a list of T cell receptor beta chains from one sample in a study of T cells in Graves' hyperthyroidism and ophthalmopathy. TCRdb re-derived calls from the multiplex PCR reads in MiXCR, one entry per CDR3 protein. The sample includes fewer than 650,000 distinct CDR3 sequences, roughly 14% seen only once; the top ten take more than 4.5%. Sequencing used blood. Every receptor here comes from a woman aged 25 to 39 with Graves' hyperthyroidism that later progressed to Graves' ophthalmopathy. CDR3s include the opening cysteine and the closing phenylalanine or tryptophan. The D gene is left open where the match is weak. Size values are once, few and many counts, or a class for expanded clones, and some rows have none.

>TRBJ2-6|once|.|TRBV7-8|15
CASSSGHSGANVLTF
TGTGCCAGCAGCTCCGGACACTCTGGGGCCAACGTCCTGACTTTC
>TRBJ2-2|many|.|TRBV30|14
CAWSVTTNTGELFF
TGTGCCTGGAGCGTCACCACGAACACCGGGGAGCTGTTTTTT
>TRBJ2-5|many|.|TRBV7-9|14
CASSSSPGTETQYF
TGTGCCAGCAGCTCCTCTCCGGGCACAGAGACCCAGTACTTC
>TRBJ1-1|.|.|TRBV19|12
CASRVLGGEAFF
TGTGCCAGTCGGGTCCTCGGGGGTGAAGCTTTCTTT
>TRBJ1-2|many|.|TRBV12-3/TRBV12-4|15
CASSLAASAGSGYTF
TGTGCCAGCAGTTTAGCGGCGTCAGCCGGGAGTGGCTACACCTTC
>TRBJ2-3|many|.|TRBV2|12
CASTAESDTQYF
TGTGCCAGCACTGCCGAGTCAGATACGCAGTATTTT
>TRBJ1-4|many|.|TRBV12-3/TRBV12-4|13
CASSFRGNEKLFF
TGTGCCAGCAGTTTCAGGGGTAATGAAAAACTGTTTTTT
>TRBJ1-5|.|TRBD1|TRBV6-1|14
CASKDRGDNQPQHF
TGTGCCAGCAAGGACAGGGGAGACAATCAGCCCCAGCATTTT
>TRBJ1-2|many|TRBD1|TRBV30|15
CAWSAGTENFFGYTF
TGTGCCTGGAGCGCCGGGACAGAGAATTTTTTCGGCTACACCTTC
>TRBJ2-5|many|.|TRBV29-1|12
CSVGAGQETQYF
TGCAGCGTTGGGGCTGGCCAAGAGACCCAGTACTTC
>TRBJ1-5|few|.|TRBV4-2|16
CASSQDVGGSNQPQHF
TGTGCCAGCAGCCAAGATGTTGGTGGAAGCAATCAGCCCCAGCATTTT
>TRBJ2-1|.|TRBD2|TRBV19|18
CASSFPPIWTSAYNEQFF
TGTGCCAGTAGTTTTCCACCCATCTGGACTAGCGCCTACAATGAGCAGTTCTTC
>TRBJ2-7|many|TRBD2|TRBV9|15
CASSVFGTSGSEQYF
TGTGCCAGCAGCGTATTCGGGACTAGCGGGAGCGAGCAGTACTTC
>TRBJ1-5|few|.|TRBV19|19
CASSILGGRRGGSNQPQHF
TGTGCCAGTAGTATATTGGGGGGCCGAAGGGGGGGTAGCAATCAGCCCCAGCATTTT
>TRBJ2-2|many|.|TRBV6-1|13
CASSGTVNGELFF
TGTGCCAGCAGCGGGACGGTAAACGGGGAGCTGTTTTTT
>TRBJ2-3|many|TRBD2|TRBV11-2|15
CASSLEGAGADTQYF
TGTGCCAGCAGCTTAGAAGGAGCGGGAGCAGATACGCAGTATTTT
>TRBJ2-3|.|TRBD2|TRBV19|15
CASSSSGRFTDTQYF
TGTGCCAGTAGTTCTAGCGGGAGGTTCACAGATACGCAGTATTTT
>TRBJ2-2|.|.|TRBV19|14
CASSVQGGTGELFF
TGTGCCAGTAGTGTCCAGGGGGGCACCGGGGAGCTGTTTTTT
>TRBJ1-2|few|.|TRBV7-2|15
CASSLEEGMDYGYTF
TGTGCCAGCAGCTTAGAGGAAGGGATGGACTATGGCTACACCTTC
>TRBJ1-6|many|.|TRBV28|16
CASTDQMPGANSPLHF
TGTGCCAGCACCGACCAGATGCCAGGGGCTAATTCACCCCTCCACTTT
>TRBJ1-3|.|.|TRBV7-8|18
CASSLAPSGRLSGNTIYF
TGTGCCAGCAGCTTAGCACCCTCGGGACGCCTATCTGGAAACACCATATATTTT
>TRBJ2-5|many|.|TRBV27|14
CASSFRRPHETQYF
TGTGCCAGCAGTTTTCGACGGCCCCACGAGACCCAGTACTTC
>TRBJ2-1|.|TRBD2|TRBV20-1|15
CSASRTSGVDNEQFF
TGCAGTGCTTCACGGACTAGCGGGGTTGACAATGAGCAGTTCTTC
>TRBJ1-2|many|TRBD1|TRBV2|14
CASTDRDRVYGYTF
TGTGCCAGCACCGACCGGGACAGGGTGTATGGCTACACCTTC
>TRBJ1-1|many|.|TRBV10-3|13
CAISETGSREAFF
TGTGCCATCAGTGAGACAGGGTCAAGGGAAGCTTTCTTT
>TRBJ2-1|few|TRBD2|TRBV24-1|16
CATSELAGASYNEQFF
TGTGCCACCAGTGAACTAGCGGGCGCTTCCTACAATGAGCAGTTCTTC
>TRBJ1-2|.|TRBD1|TRBV12-3/TRBV12-4|15
CASSYGTGRDYGYTF
TGTGCCAGCAGTTACGGGACAGGGAGGGACTATGGCTACACCTTC
>TRBJ2-3|many|.|TRBV30|13
CAWTGDGTNTQYF
TGTGCCTGGACAGGGGATGGAACAAATACGCAGTATTTT
>TRBJ2-3|.|TRBD2|TRBV18|17
CASSPGLAGVYADTQYF
TGTGCCAGCTCACCAGGGCTAGCGGGAGTGTACGCAGATACGCAGTATTTT
>TRBJ2-1|many|.|TRBV28|11
CASSSNNEQFF
TGTGCCAGCAGCAGCAACAATGAGCAGTTCTTC
>TRBJ2-7|many|TRBD2|TRBV18|15
CASSPSGTGPYEQYF
TGTGCCAGCTCACCCAGCGGGACTGGACCCTACGAGCAGTACTTC
>TRBJ1-1|many|.|TRBV12-5|12
CASGSIDTEAFF
TGTGCTAGTGGTTCCATAGACACTGAAGCTTTCTTT
>TRBJ2-7|many|.|TRBV12-3/TRBV12-4|15
CASSHSGSRNYEQYF
TGTGCCAGCAGTCATAGCGGATCAAGAAACTACGAGCAGTACTTC
>TRBJ2-7|few|.|TRBV28|16
CASSFSQGGAPYEQYF
TGTGCCAGCAGTTTCTCACAGGGGGGGGCCCCCTACGAGCAGTACTTC
>TRBJ2-3|.|TRBD2|TRBV7-9|15
CASSPREALTDTQYF
TGTGCCAGCAGCCCGCGGGAGGCCCTCACAGATACGCAGTATTTT
>TRBJ2-5|many|TRBD2|TRBV11-1|16
CASSLLAGGEGETQYF
TGTGCCAGCAGCTTACTAGCGGGAGGGGAGGGGGAGACCCAGTACTTC
>TRBJ1-1|many|.|TRBV11-2|19
CASSLDGLLFGQPNTEAFF
TGTGCCAGCAGCTTAGATGGCTTGCTTTTCGGACAGCCGAACACTGAAGCTTTCTTT
>TRBJ2-5|many|.|TRBV11-2|20
CASSSGGGTGASGVQETQYF
TGTGCCAGCAGCTCTGGAGGGGGGACAGGGGCTAGCGGGGTCCAAGAGACCCAGTACTTC
>TRBJ2-1|.|.|TRBV12-3/TRBV12-4|15
CASLNRQAAGGEQFF
TGTGCCAGCCTTAATAGGCAGGCGGCTGGGGGTGAGCAGTTCTTC
>TRBJ1-2|many|.|TRBV3-1|12
CASSQERGGYTF
TGTGCCAGCAGCCAAGAAAGGGGAGGCTACACCTTC
>TRBJ2-7|few|.|TRBV13|14
CASSSRDPIGEQYF
TGTGCCAGCAGCTCACGGGACCCAATAGGGGAGCAGTACTTC
>TRBJ1-2|many|TRBD1|TRBV30|14
CAWNPGTGGDGYTF
TGTGCCTGGAATCCCGGGACAGGGGGCGACGGCTACACCTTC
>TRBJ1-5|.|TRBD1|TRBV20-1|17
CSARLGGTGVPNQPQHF
TGCAGTGCTAGACTGGGGGGGACAGGGGTTCCCAATCAGCCCCAGCATTTT
>TRBJ2-3|many|TRBD2|TRBV27|20
CASSPPGSGRFPYGTDTQYF
TGTGCCAGCAGTCCCCCGGGCAGCGGGAGGTTCCCTTATGGCACAGATACGCAGTATTTT
>TRBJ2-7|.|TRBD2|TRBV12-3/TRBV12-4|16
CAGSPGLAGLTYEQYF
TGTGCCGGCTCACCGGGACTAGCGGGGCTTACCTACGAGCAGTACTTC